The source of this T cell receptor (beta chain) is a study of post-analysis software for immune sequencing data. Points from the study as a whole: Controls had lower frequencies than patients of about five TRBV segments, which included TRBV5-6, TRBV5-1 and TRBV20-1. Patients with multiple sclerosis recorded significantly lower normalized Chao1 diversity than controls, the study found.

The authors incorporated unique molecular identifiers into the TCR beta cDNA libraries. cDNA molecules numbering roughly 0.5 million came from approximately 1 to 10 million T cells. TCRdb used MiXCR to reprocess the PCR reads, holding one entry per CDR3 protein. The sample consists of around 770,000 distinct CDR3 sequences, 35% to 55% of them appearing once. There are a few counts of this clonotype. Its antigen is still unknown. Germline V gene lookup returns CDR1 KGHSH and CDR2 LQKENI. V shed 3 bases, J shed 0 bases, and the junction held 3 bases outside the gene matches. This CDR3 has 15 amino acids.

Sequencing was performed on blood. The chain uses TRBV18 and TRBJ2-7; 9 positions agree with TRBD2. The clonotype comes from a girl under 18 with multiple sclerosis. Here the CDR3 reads CASSPWGLASYEQYF. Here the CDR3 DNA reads TGTGCCAGCTCACCCTGGGGACTAGCCTCCTACGAGCAGTACTTC.